Listed here are 14 T cell receptor beta chains from one sample, sequenced in a study of blood T cell repertoires in COVID-19. Only in-frame clones appear in the TCRdb table, and some are missing; sequencing was by immunoSEQ multiplex PCR. The sample carries a few hundred thousand clones, around 79% recorded once. The sample was peripheral blood. These receptor sequences come from a woman of 80 years or more with acute or convalescent COVID-19.

The table lists this clone with a few counts. This chain connects TRBV11-2 to TRBJ1-5; the D is unclear. V was cut by 5 bases and J by 6 bases, with 20 bases left in between. CDR1 is SGHAT and CDR2 is FQNNGV in the germline V gene. The length of the CDR3 is 16 residues. In DNA form, the CDR3 reads TGTGCCAGCAGCCTTCGCCGACCCCCCCGGGGTCAGCCCCAGCATTTT. Its translation: CASSLRRPPRGQPQHF.

V is TRBV5-1 and J is TRBJ1-1; tentatively, D is TRBD1 (5 bases). Germline lookup yields CDR1 SGHRS and CDR2 YFSETQ. The CDR3 runs to 14 residues. V gave up 4 bases and J gave up 4 bases, with 14 bases separating them. The CDR3 sequence: CASSGSGRGTEAFF. For the CDR3, the DNA is TGCGCCAGCAGCGGATCAGGGAGGGGCACTGAAGCTTTCTTT. Filled out from reference TRBV5-1 and TRBJ1-1, the complete variable domain reads KAGVTQTPRYLIKTRGQQVTLSCSPISGHRSVSWYQQTPGQGLQFLFEYFSETQRNKGNFPGRFSGRQFSNSRSEMNVSTLELGDSALYLCASSGSGRGTEAFFGQGTRLTVV.

V and J are TRBV6-5 and TRBJ2-1; TRBD1 agrees at 7 bases. CDR1 is MNHEY and CDR2 is SVGAGI in the germline V gene. Trimming removed 7 bases from V and 5 bases from J; junction bases left unmatched: 11. This CDR3 has 15 residues. The CDR3 sequence: CASMTGTADHNEQFF. The CDR3 nucleotides are TGTGCCAGCATGACAGGGACAGCAGATCACAATGAGCAGTTCTTC.

The genes are TRBV24-1 and TRBJ1-4; perhaps TRBD1 as D (6 bases). The germline gives CDR1 KGHDR, CDR2 SFDVKD. CDR3 length equals 19 residues. Trimming removed 3 bases at V and 5 bases at J, with 24 bases between. The CDR3 nucleotides are TGTGCCACCAGTGATCACAACCGGGACACGGAATTTGGGAATGAAAAACTGTTTTTT. Its protein product is CATSDHNRDTEFGNEKLFF.

A few counts support this clone. In DNA, the CDR3 is TGTGCCACCAGCAGAGATGGGCAGGGATCTGGAAACACCATATATTTT. It codes for CATSRDGQGSGNTIYF. V is TRBV15 and J is TRBJ1-3, with D perhaps TRBD1 (5 bases). Looked up from germline, CDR1 is LNHNV and CDR2 is YYDKDF (reference sequence). The CDR3 contains 16 residues. Trimming took 0 bases from V and 1 from J, leaving 10 bases between them.

The chain carries TRBV27 and TRBJ2-2; tentative D call: TRBD1 (6 bases). Germline V gene data show CDR1 as MNHEY and CDR2 as SMNVEV (reference sequence). The CDR3 totals 15 residues. Trimming took 3 bases from V and 5 from J, leaving 13 bases between them. The CDR3 coding sequence is TGTGCCAGCAGTTTTAGCACTCAGGGGACCGGGGAGCTGTTTTTT. This gives the protein CASSFSTQGTGELFF.

V is TRBV2 and J is TRBJ2-1; 8 nucleotides match TRBD1. The V segment lost 3 bases and the J segment 1 base; nucleotides outside the gene matches: 2. From germline, CDR1 is SNHLY and CDR2 FYNNEI. The CDR3 has 15 residues. CDR3 DNA sequence: TGTGCCAGCAGTGACCGGACAGGGTCCTACAATGAGCAGTTCTTC. Amino acid sequence: CASSDRTGSYNEQFF.

The CDR3 spells CASSYGTTYGYTF. For the CDR3, the DNA is TGTGCCAGCAGTTACGGGACTACATATGGCTACACCTTC. The chain employs TRBV6-2 or TRBV6-3 and TRBJ1-2; TRBD1 is a possible D gene (5 bases). The V end lost 2 bases, the J end lost 5 bases, and 9 bases lay between the germline ends. Germline V CDR1 and CDR2: MNHEY, SVGEGT. The CDR3 contains 13 residues.

The genes are TRBV5-1 and TRBJ2-7; the match to TRBD1 covers 7 bases. After removal of 2 bases from V and 1 base from J, the junction contained 3 bases not matched to a gene. Looked up from germline, CDR1 is SGHRS and CDR2 is YFSETQ. The CDR3 is made up of 14 amino acids. This CDR3 is CASSFTGDSYEQYF. CDR3 DNA: TGCGCCAGCAGCTTCACAGGGGATTCCTACGAGCAGTACTTC. Based on the CDR3 plus reference TRBV5-1 and TRBJ2-7, the full variable domain is KAGVTQTPRYLIKTRGQQVTLSCSPISGHRSVSWYQQTPGQGLQFLFEYFSETQRNKGNFPGRFSGRQFSNSRSEMNVSTLELGDSALYLCASSFTGDSYEQYFGPGTRLTVT.

The chain couples TRBV28 to TRBJ1-2, with TRBD1 matching over 9 bases. V was pared by 7 bases and J by 5 bases, with 14 bases of the junction left unmatched. The germline gives CDR1 MDHEN, CDR2 SYDVKM. CDR3 size: 16 residues. The chain's CDR3 is CASTFTGGQGAYGYTF. The CDR3 nucleotides read TGTGCCAGCACCTTTACTGGGGGACAGGGTGCTTATGGCTACACCTTC.

This chain links TRBV6-5 with TRBJ1-2, with D perhaps matching TRBD1 (6 bases). The CDR3 contains 11 residues. The germline CDR1 and CDR2 sequences are MNHEY and SVGAGI. Trimming took off 6 bases at V and 12 bases at J, with 14 bases between the two ends. Here the CDR3 DNA reads TGTGCCAGCAGGGCCTCGGGGGGCCACACCTTC. This gives the protein CASRASGGHTF.

The genes are TRBV12-5 and TRBJ2-5; 11 positions match TRBD1. The trim removed 5 bases at V and 5 bases at J, leaving 10 bases unmatched. The germline gives CDR1 LGHNT, CDR2 FRNRAP. The CDR3 has 16 residues. The CDR3 DNA reads as TGTGCTAGTGGTACAGGACAGGGGGCCGGGGGGGAGACCCAGTACTTC. It yields the protein CASGTGQGAGGETQYF.

This clone was seen only a few times. The chain carries TRBV29-1 and TRBJ2-1, with 10 positions matching TRBD2. This CDR3 is 13 amino acids long. Germline V CDR1 and CDR2: SQVTM, ANQGSEA. The trim removed 5 bases at V and 3 bases at J, leaving 1 base unmatched. CDR3 in DNA: TGCAGCGTTCCTAGCGGGAGCTACAATGAGCAGTTCTTC. This gives the protein CSVPSGSYNEQFF.

This clone was observed a few times. The gene calls are TRBV7-7 and TRBJ2-5; 8 bases are shared with TRBD1. The V segment lost 1 base and the J segment 7 bases; nucleotides outside the gene matches: 8. The germline V gene has CDR1 SSHAT and CDR2 FNYEAQ (reference sequence). The CDR3 runs to 15 residues. The CDR3 DNA reads as TGTGCCAGCAGCTTAGGGACAGGGCACGGGGGGACCCAGTACTTC. Amino acid sequence: CASSLGTGHGGTQYF.